Presented here are 16 T cell receptor beta chains from one specimen sequenced in a study of T-cell memory formation after mild COVID-19. Each CDR3 protein gets one entry after TCRdb re-called the 5' RACE reads with MiXCR. The sample includes around 7,000 distinct CDR3 sequences, around 58% seen only once; the top ten take 2% to 3%. The sample was PBMCs or a T cell subset sorted from them (not recorded which). These receptors all stem from an adult who had mild COVID-19 (a few samples of this study predate the infection). Cell type and time point are not known.

In this sample, this clonotype is medium-sized. This sequence joins TRBV2 and TRBJ2-5; D gene ambiguous. Germline assignment: CDR1 SNHLY and CDR2 FYNNEI. CDR3 size: 14 residues. Trimming stripped 6 bases from V and 2 bases from J, with 13 bases between. The CDR3 nucleotides read TGTGCCAGCAGGTCTGCCGGATTTCAAGAGACCCAGTACTTC. It translates to CASRSAGFQETQYF.

This clonotype is medium-sized by share. This chain joins TRBV13 and TRBJ1-1; a weak D match, TRBD1 (5 bases). The CDR3 is 14 residues long. The V and J ends lost 2 bases and 5 bases respectively, with 12 bases between them. The germline V gene encodes CDR1 PRHDT and CDR2 FYEKMQ (reference sequence). DNA of the CDR3: TGTGCCAGCAGCTTAAGGGGCGATAGGACTGAAGCTTTCTTT. It yields the protein CASSLRGDRTEAFF.

The J gene is TRBJ2-3, the V gene TRBV7-8; unclear D gene. CDR3 size: 13 residues. The ends were cut back, 6 bases at V and 3 bases at J, with 10 bases in the middle. Germline lookup yields CDR1 SGHVS and CDR2 FQNEAQ. The CDR3 sequence is CASSFYGTDTQYF. The DNA of the CDR3 is TGTGCCAGCAGTTTCTACGGGACAGATACGCAGTATTTT.

The CDR3 region is CSASRTEGGETQYF. The DNA of the CDR3 is TGCAGTGCTAGCAGGACTGAGGGCGGGGAGACCCAGTACTTC. This chain connects TRBV20-1 to TRBJ2-5, with D possibly TRBD2 on 5 matching bases. The CDR3 is 14 amino acids. Germline CDR1 DFQATT, CDR2 SNEGSKA (reference sequence). Trimming took off 3 bases at V and 5 bases at J, with 16 bases between the two ends.

This clonotype is termed medium-sized. The gene calls are TRBV12-3 or TRBV12-4 and TRBJ2-7, with D perhaps matching TRBD1 (5 bases). This CDR3 is built from 12 residues. V was trimmed by 0 bases and J by 5 bases, leaving 5 bases between them. CDR3 nucleotide sequence: TGTGCCAGCAGTTTAGCAGGGGACGAGCAGTACTTC. It is translated as CASSLAGDEQYF.

This rearrangement joins TRBV7-3 to TRBJ2-5, with D perhaps TRBD2 (7 bases). The CDR3 is 14 residues long. Trimming removed 6 bases from V and 6 bases from J, with 17 bases in between. Per the germline V gene, CDR1 is SGHTA and CDR2 is FQGTGA. CDR3 sequence: CASSRLGGAQTQYF. In DNA, the CDR3 is TGTGCCAGCAGTCGCCTAGGGGGGGCGCAGACCCAGTACTTC.

This clonotype rates as medium-sized. The V gene is TRBV6-2 or TRBV6-3, the J gene TRBJ2-3; D unresolved. Trimming cost V 4 bases and J 6 bases, with 14 bases left between them. CDR1 and CDR2 from the germline V gene are MNHEY and SVGEGT. CDR3 size: 14 residues. In DNA form, the CDR3 reads TGTGCCAGCAGTTTTTCCCATTCCGGGGATACGCAGTATTTT. Residues: CASSFSHSGDTQYF.

This clonotype was recorded many times. The rearrangement links TRBV6-2 or TRBV6-3 to TRBJ2-5, with no clear D. V was cut by 10 bases and J by 4 bases, with 7 bases left in between. Germline CDR1 is MNHEY and CDR2 is SVGEGT. The CDR3 totals 10 residues. The CDR3 coding sequence is TGTGCCACCCGAAGAGAGACCCAGTACTTC. It translates to CATRRETQYF.

V gene TRBV9 combines with J gene TRBJ2-3, with 8 bases aligning to TRBD2. Germline trimming cut 6 bases from V and 2 bases from J; bases unmatched to any gene: 8. Germline values: CDR1 SGDLS, CDR2 YYNGEE. The CDR3 contains 15 residues. The CDR3 sequence is CASTPGGAITDTQYF. For the CDR3, the DNA is TGTGCCAGCACCCCGGGGGGGGCAATCACAGATACGCAGTATTTT.

This CDR3 reads CASSYSGQRYEQYF. The DNA of the CDR3 is TGTGCCAGCAGTTACTCGGGACAGCGATACGAGCAGTACTTC. The V call is TRBV6-6, the J call TRBJ2-7, with TRBD1 matching 7 bases. The V gene end was trimmed by 0 bases and the J gene end by 4 bases; junction bases not matched to a gene: 3. The CDR3 is 14 amino acids. Germline CDR1 is MNHNY and CDR2 is SVGAGI (reference sequence).

By sample fraction, this clonotype is medium-sized. The chain combines TRBV9 with TRBJ2-5, with D possibly being TRBD1 or TRBD2 (5 bases each). The CDR3 runs to 17 residues. Germline V gene data show CDR1 as SGDLS and CDR2 as YYNGEE. Trimming removed 2 bases from V and 6 bases from J, with 23 bases in between. The CDR3 DNA reads TGTGCCAGCAGCGTTCTCCAATCCGGGGCCACCAAACAGACCCAGTACTTC. Protein product: CASSVLQSGATKQTQYF.

This clonotype was observed a few times. This chain joins TRBV20-1 and TRBJ2-5; TRBD2 might be the D (6 bases). This CDR3 comprises 14 residues. CDR1 is DFQATT and CDR2 is SNEGSKA in the germline V gene (reference sequence). V dropped 1 base and J dropped 0 bases, with 9 bases sitting between them. Here the CDR3 DNA reads TGCAGTGCTAGAGGGGGACTCGACCAAGAGACCCAGTACTTC. It encodes CSARGGLDQETQYF.

This clonotype was found many times. This chain joins TRBV7-6 and TRBJ1-5; tentatively, D is TRBD1 (6 bases). CDR3 length equals 15 residues. CDR1 and CDR2 (germline): SGHVS, FNYEAQ. V was shortened by 4 bases and J by 6 bases, with 16 bases between the two germline ends. CDR3 in DNA: TGTGCCAGCAGCTCGCTAGCAGGGGTAATTCAGCCCCAGCATTTT. It codes for CASSSLAGVIQPQHF.

This clonotype is medium-sized (0.01 to 0.1%) by share. This sequence joins TRBV12-3 or TRBV12-4 and TRBJ1-1; D is unclear. V was pared by 3 bases and J by 0 bases, with 5 bases between. CDR3 size: 13 residues. The CDR3 coding sequence is TGTGCCAGCAGTTTCTTCGTGAACACTGAAGCTTTCTTT. Translation: CASSFFVNTEAFF.

A single count supports this clonotype. The V gene is TRBV7-9, the J gene TRBJ2-1; maybe TRBD2 (5 bases). Trimming took off 5 bases at V and 7 bases at J, with 18 bases between the two ends. The CDR3 has 15 residues. Germline CDR1 is SEHNR and CDR2 is FQNEAQ (reference sequence). The CDR3 sequence is CASSPGGGTYNEQFF. As DNA, the CDR3 is TGTGCCAGCAGCCCCGGAGGAGGAACTTATAATGAGCAGTTCTTC.

This clonotype was picked up one time. This chain joins TRBV7-9 and TRBJ2-7; 8 bases fit TRBD1. The CDR3 consists of 16 residues. From germline, CDR1 is SEHNR and CDR2 FQNEAQ (reference sequence). J was trimmed by 2 bases and V by 3 bases; bases with no gene match: 9. The CDR3 is CASSFKTTGDAYEQYF. In DNA, the CDR3 is TGTGCCAGCAGCTTTAAAACGACAGGGGACGCCTACGAGCAGTACTTC.